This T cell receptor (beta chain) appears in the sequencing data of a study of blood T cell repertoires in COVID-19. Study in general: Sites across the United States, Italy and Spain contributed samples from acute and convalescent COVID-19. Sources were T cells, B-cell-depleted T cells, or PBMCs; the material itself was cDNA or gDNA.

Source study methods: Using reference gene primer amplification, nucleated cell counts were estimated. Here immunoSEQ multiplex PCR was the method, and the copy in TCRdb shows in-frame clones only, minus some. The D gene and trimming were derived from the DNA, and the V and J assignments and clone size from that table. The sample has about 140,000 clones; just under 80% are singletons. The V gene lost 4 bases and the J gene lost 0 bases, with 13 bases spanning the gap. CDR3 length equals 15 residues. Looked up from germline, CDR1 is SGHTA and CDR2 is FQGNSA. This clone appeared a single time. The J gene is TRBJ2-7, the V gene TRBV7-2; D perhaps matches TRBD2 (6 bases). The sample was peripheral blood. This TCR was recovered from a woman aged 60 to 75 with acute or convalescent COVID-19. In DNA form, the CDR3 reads TGTGCCAGCAGCTCCAGGACTATACGCTCCTACGAGCAGTACTTC. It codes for CASSSRTIRSYEQYF.